These 5 T cell receptor beta chains came from one sample sequenced in a study of human T cells and chemical hapten exposure. MiXCR was run by TCRdb on the RACE reads, yielding one entry per CDR3 protein. The sample has a few hundred thousand distinct CDR3 sequences; nearly 6.5% are singletons. Stated time point: patch test 2, 6 weeks after DPC sensitization. As for treatment: therapeutic diphenylcyclopropenone sensitization with weekly scalp DPC. The sequences come from whole blood, collected in connection with sensitization to the hapten diphenylcyclopropenone (DPC). These receptors came from a young woman with alopecia areata. Some clones in this sample may be carry-over from other donors' samples.

The sample holds a few counts of this clonotype. The rearrangement joins TRBV7-9 to TRBJ1-1; TRBD1 might be the D (6 bases). This CDR3 contains 12 residues. V lost 11 bases to trimming and J lost 4 bases, with 14 bases between them. The V gene's germline CDR1 is SEHNR and CDR2 FQNEAQ (reference sequence). As DNA, the CDR3 is TGTGCCGCAAGCGCCAGGGGCACTGAAGCTTTCTTT. Protein product: CAASARGTEAFF. The full variable domain, its missing parts supplied by reference TRBV7-9 and TRBJ1-1, is DTGVSQNPRHKITKRGQNVTFRCDPISEHNRLYWYRQTLGQGPEFLTYFQNEAQLEKSRLLSDRFSAERPKGSFSTLEIQRTEQGDSAMYLCAASARGTEAFFGQGTRLTVV.

The genes are TRBV7-2 and TRBJ2-3; TRBD1 is a possible D gene (5 bases). Deletions cut 1 base from V and 3 bases from J, with 11 bases between. The CDR3 consists of 15 residues. Per germline, CDR1 SGHTA and CDR2 FQGNSA. CDR3 nucleotide sequence: TGTGCCAGCAGCTTAGGACAGTTTAGAACAGATACGCAGTATTTT. This codes for CASSLGQFRTDTQYF.

This clonotype was picked up many times. The chain recombines TRBV2 with TRBJ1-4, with TRBD1 identical over 9 bases. Germline V gene lookup returns CDR1 SNHLY and CDR2 FYNNEI. CDR3 length: 18 amino acids. V lost 9 bases and J lost 8; bases outside the gene matches: 22. The CDR3 DNA reads TGTGCCAGTGAGAGACAGGGGGAGAAACCCAAGAAGCCGGAAAAACTGTTTTTT. The encoded protein is CASERQGEKPKKPEKLFF.

This chain uses TRBV6-5 with TRBJ1-3; 9 bases match TRBD1. The CDR3 totals 15 residues. In germline, CDR1 is MNHEY, CDR2 SVGAGI. The trim removed 4 bases at V and 2 bases at J, leaving 3 bases unmatched. This CDR3 reads CASSFTGGAGNTIYF. Here the CDR3 DNA reads TGTGCCAGCAGTTTTACAGGGGGCGCTGGAAACACCATATATTTT.

In its sample, this clonotype was seen many times. The J gene is TRBJ2-6, the V gene TRBV28; D is unresolved. CDR1 is MDHEN and CDR2 is SYDVKM in the germline V gene. Deletions cut 11 bases from V and 0 bases from J, with 11 bases between. CDR3 length: 14 residues. CDR3 DNA: TGTGCCTGTCTCAAGGGCTCTGGGGCCAACGTCCTGACTTTC. This translates into CACLKGSGANVLTF.